This is a list of T cell receptor beta chains from one sample in a study of blood T cell repertoires in COVID-19. Generated by immunoSEQ multiplex PCR, the TCRdb table keeps only in-frame clones and is missing some. Seen here are more than 85,000 clones, roughly 80% observed once, and the top ten hold approximately 15%. The source material was peripheral blood. The receptor set was obtained from a woman aged 55 to 70 with acute or convalescent COVID-19. CDR3s leave out the opening cysteine and the closing phenylalanine or tryptophan.

length	V	J	CDR3
13	TRBV6-6	TRBJ1-2	ASSQGQGAKGGYT
16	TRBV4-1	TRBJ1-4	ASSRPGQGRVAGEKLF
12	TRBV5-6	TRBJ1-2	ASSPRGPINGYT
14	TRBV7-9	TRBJ1-3	ASSLVVGGAGNTIY
12	TRBV28	TRBJ2-5	ASSFDRVRETQY
12	TRBV2	TRBJ2-5	ASSEFVATPAQY
13	TRBV2	TRBJ1-1	ASILEGGLNTEAF
13	TRBV27	TRBJ2-3	ASSLVTGGTDTQY
14	TRBV19	TRBJ1-2	ASSISGGAGDYGYT
14	TRBV7-9	TRBJ2-1	ASSPLRGNSYNEQF
13	TRBV19	TRBJ1-3	ASSINRDSGNTIY
13	TRBV5-4	TRBJ2-7	ASSPAGDLSYEQY
11	TRBV2	TRBJ1-1	ASIGEGNTEAF
13	TRBV5-4	TRBJ1-1	ASSPIQGAGTEAF
12	TRBV3-1/TRBV3-2	TRBJ2-5	ASSQGLAAETQY
11	TRBV7-2	TRBJ2-1	ASSYKSRNEQF
12	TRBV11-2	TRBJ1-1	ASSLLPGNTEAF
14	TRBV5-6	TRBJ2-3	ASSPTGTSNTDTQY
13	TRBV6-5	TRBJ2-3	ASSYSGTSTDTQY
13	TRBV5-1	TRBJ2-3	ASSLQSARTDTQY
10	TRBV29-1	TRBJ1-5	SGGEINQPQH
11	TRBV30	TRBJ1-2	AWSVMGHVGYT
14	TRBV4-1	TRBJ1-3	ASSLRTGGSGNTIY
12	TRBV3-1/TRBV3-2	TRBJ2-1	ASRARGARGEQF
12	TRBV9	TRBJ1-2	ASSVAQGDHGYT
17	TRBV4-1	TRBJ2-2	ASSQAARGARGFTGELF
13	TRBV28	TRBJ2-7	ASRDSGGNVYEQY
13	TRBV9	TRBJ1-5	ASSRGGNGNQPQH
14	TRBV7-6	TRBJ2-5	ASSRRRSGEGETQY
15	TRBV18	TRBJ2-7	ASSISGTSGGQHEQY
14	TRBV11-3	TRBJ1-6	ASSLRTGGGNSPLH
13	TRBV7-2	TRBJ1-2	ASSLGQGLNYGYT
13	TRBV19	TRBJ2-7	ASSNTGKVGYEQY
14	TRBV7-3	TRBJ2-2	ASSSSGGPNTGELF
15	TRBV7-9	TRBJ2-2	ASSSPSGGTNTGELF
11	TRBV12-3/TRBV12-4	TRBJ2-2	AIDRANTGELF
14	TRBV4-2	TRBJ1-5	ASSPPRQGDNQPQH